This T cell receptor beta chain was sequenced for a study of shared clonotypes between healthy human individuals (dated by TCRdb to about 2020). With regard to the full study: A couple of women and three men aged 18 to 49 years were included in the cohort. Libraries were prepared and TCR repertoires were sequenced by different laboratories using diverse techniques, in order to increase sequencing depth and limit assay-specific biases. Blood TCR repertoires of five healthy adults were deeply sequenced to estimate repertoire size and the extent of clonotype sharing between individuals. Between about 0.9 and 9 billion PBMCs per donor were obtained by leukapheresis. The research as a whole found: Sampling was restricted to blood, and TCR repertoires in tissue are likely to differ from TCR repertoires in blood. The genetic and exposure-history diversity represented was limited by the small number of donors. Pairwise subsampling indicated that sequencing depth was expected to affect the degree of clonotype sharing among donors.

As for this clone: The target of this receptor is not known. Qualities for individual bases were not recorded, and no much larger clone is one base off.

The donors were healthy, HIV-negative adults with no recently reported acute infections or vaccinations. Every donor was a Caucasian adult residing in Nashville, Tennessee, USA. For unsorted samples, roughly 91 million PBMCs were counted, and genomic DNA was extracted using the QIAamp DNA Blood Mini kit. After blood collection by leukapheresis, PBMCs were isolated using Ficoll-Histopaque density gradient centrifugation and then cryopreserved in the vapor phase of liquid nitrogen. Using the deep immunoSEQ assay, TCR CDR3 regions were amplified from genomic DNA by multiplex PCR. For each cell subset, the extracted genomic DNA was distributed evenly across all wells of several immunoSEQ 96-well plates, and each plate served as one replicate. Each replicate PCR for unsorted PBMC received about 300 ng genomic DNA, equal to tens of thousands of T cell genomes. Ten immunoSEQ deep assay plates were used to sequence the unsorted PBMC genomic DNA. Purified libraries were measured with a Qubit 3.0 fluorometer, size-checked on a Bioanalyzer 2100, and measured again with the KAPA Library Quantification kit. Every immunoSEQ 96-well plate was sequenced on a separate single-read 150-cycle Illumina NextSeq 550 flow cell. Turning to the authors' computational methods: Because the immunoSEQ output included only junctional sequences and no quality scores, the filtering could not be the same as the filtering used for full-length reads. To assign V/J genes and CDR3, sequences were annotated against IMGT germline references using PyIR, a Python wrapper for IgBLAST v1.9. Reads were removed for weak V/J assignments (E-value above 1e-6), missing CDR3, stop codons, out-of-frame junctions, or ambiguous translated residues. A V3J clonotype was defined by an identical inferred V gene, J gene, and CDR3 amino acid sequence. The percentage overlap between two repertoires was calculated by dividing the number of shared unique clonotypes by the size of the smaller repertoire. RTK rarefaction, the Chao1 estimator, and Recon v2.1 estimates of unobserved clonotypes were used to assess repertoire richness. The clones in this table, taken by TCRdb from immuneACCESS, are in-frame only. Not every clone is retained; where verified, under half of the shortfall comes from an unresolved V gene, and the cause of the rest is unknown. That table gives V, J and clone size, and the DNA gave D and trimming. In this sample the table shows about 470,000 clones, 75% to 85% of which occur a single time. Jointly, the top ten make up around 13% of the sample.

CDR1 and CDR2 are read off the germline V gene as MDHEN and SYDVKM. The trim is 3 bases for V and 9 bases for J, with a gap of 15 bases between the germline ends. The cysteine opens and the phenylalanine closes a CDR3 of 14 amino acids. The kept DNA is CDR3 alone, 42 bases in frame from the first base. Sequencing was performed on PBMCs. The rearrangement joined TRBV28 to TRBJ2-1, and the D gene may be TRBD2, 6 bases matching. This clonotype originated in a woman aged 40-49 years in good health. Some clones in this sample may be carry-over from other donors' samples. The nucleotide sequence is TGTGCCAGCAGTTTTAACCTAGCGTGGGGTGAGCAGTTCTTC. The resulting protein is CASSFNLAWGEQFF.